These 17 T cell receptor beta chains were sequenced from one sample in a study of response to subunit inactivated influenza vaccine. A single record per CDR3 protein comes from TCRdb applying MiXCR to the RT-PCR reads. The data contain 500,000 to 600,000 distinct CDR3 sequences, approximately 15% of them singletons. Specimen: PBMCs from blood, collected 11 to 12 days after vaccination. The source is a man in his fifties or sixties who received an inactivated influenza vaccine.

The V and J genes are TRBV20-1 and TRBJ1-2; D is perhaps TRBD1 (6 bases). The CDR3 is 15 amino acids. Per the germline V gene, CDR1 is DFQATT and CDR2 is SNEGSKA (reference sequence). Trimming took 1 base from V and 0 from J, leaving 12 bases between them. The CDR3 protein is CSARAKGGPNYGYTF. The CDR3 region has the DNA TGCAGTGCTAGAGCCAAGGGGGGGCCTAACTATGGCTACACCTTC.

This sequence joins TRBV6-2 or TRBV6-3 and TRBJ1-1; tentative D call: TRBD1 (5 bases). This CDR3 contains 11 residues. CDR1 is MNHEY and CDR2 is SVGEGT in the germline V gene. V was cut by 7 bases and J by 6 bases, with 9 bases left in between. CDR3 in amino acids: CASKSGPEAFF. The CDR3 DNA is TGTGCCAGCAAATCGGGACCTGAAGCTTTCTTT.

This clonotype has only a few counts. The CDR3 is CASSLGQGRTDTEAFF. Here the CDR3 DNA reads TGTGCCAGCAGCTTGGGCCAGGGACGGACAGACACTGAAGCTTTCTTT. The V call is TRBV11-1, the J call TRBJ1-1; D is perhaps TRBD1 (6 bases). In germline, CDR1 is SGHAT, CDR2 FQDESV (reference sequence). Trimming stripped 3 bases from V and 3 bases from J, with 17 bases between. This CDR3 is 16 amino acids long.

This clonotype was seen only a few times. V is TRBV20-1 and J is TRBJ2-2; D possibly corresponds to TRBD2 (6 bases). Per germline, CDR1 DFQATT and CDR2 SNEGSKA (reference sequence). Trimming left V 3 bases short and J 6 bases short, with 17 bases between. CDR3 length equals 15 residues. This CDR3 is CSARDLHGLPGELFF. CDR3 DNA sequence: TGCAGTGCTAGGGACCTCCATGGACTACCCGGGGAGCTGTTTTTT.

This clonotype was recorded a few times. V is TRBV6-5 and J is TRBJ2-3, with 11 positions matching TRBD2. This CDR3 region has 16 residues. Germline V CDR1 and CDR2: MNHEY, SVGAGI. V dropped 2 bases and J dropped 3; count of bases not matched to a gene: 4. CDR3 sequence: CASSYTSGRPTDTQYF. The CDR3 DNA reads TGTGCCAGCAGTTACACTAGCGGGAGACCAACAGATACGCAGTATTTT.

The chain couples TRBV5-1 to TRBJ1-4; no reliable D call. The CDR3 runs 15 residues. CDR1 and CDR2 from the germline V gene are SGHRS and YFSETQ. V was trimmed by 4 bases and J by 0 bases, leaving 10 bases between them. The CDR3 DNA reads as TGCGCCAGCAGCGTAACTGGTACAACTAATGAAAAACTGTTTTTT. Translation gives CASSVTGTTNEKLFF.

This clonotype was counted ten times or more. The genes are TRBV12-3 or TRBV12-4 and TRBJ2-2; 8 bases map to TRBD1. J gave up 0 bases and V 5 bases, and 2 bases lay outside the gene matches. The CDR3 totals 15 residues. CDR3 nucleotide sequence: TGTGCCAGCAGTAACAGGGGGGCGAACACCGGGGAGCTGTTTTTT. Encoded protein: CASSNRGANTGELFF.

V and J are TRBV5-1 and TRBJ2-2, with D unresolved. The CDR3 spans 14 residues. V lost 8 bases, J lost 3 bases, and 14 bases lay in between. Germline values: CDR1 SGHRS, CDR2 YFSETQ. The CDR3 reads CASDTETHTGELFF. CDR3 DNA sequence: TGCGCCAGTGATACAGAGACCCACACCGGGGAGCTGTTTTTT.

This clonotype has just a few counts. This sequence joins TRBV7-2 and TRBJ2-7; 8 nucleotides agree with TRBD1. The trim removed 0 bases at V and 5 bases at J, leaving 6 bases unmatched. Germline CDR1 and CDR2: SGHTA and FQGNSA. This CDR3 is built from 15 residues. CDR3 sequence: CASSLARTGSHEQYF. The CDR3, as DNA: TGTGCCAGCAGCTTAGCGAGGACAGGGTCCCACGAGCAGTACTTC.

The CDR3 loop reads CSATGLAHSYEQYF. The CDR3 DNA follows: TGCAGTGCCACCGGACTAGCACACTCCTACGAGCAGTACTTC. This chain uses TRBV20-1 with TRBJ2-7; 8 nucleotides match TRBD2. The germline gives CDR1 DFQATT, CDR2 SNEGSKA (reference sequence). V dropped 6 bases and J dropped 0; count of bases not matched to a gene: 7. CDR3 length equals 14 residues.

This clonotype was observed a few times. The V and J genes are TRBV30 and TRBJ2-7; D is undetermined. This CDR3 comprises 12 residues. Trimming shortened V by 4 bases and J by 1 base, and 8 bases separated the two germline ends. The V gene's germline CDR1 is GTSNPN and CDR2 SVGIG (reference sequence). The CDR3 sequence is CAWTSNSYEQYF. The CDR3 nucleotides are TGTGCCTGGACCTCTAATTCCTACGAGCAGTACTTC. Supplemented by reference TRBV30 and TRBJ2-7, the full variable domain reads SQTIHQWPATLVQPVGSPLSLECTVEGTSNPNLYWYRQAAGRGLQLLFYSVGIGQISSEVPQNLSASRPQDRQFILSSKKLLLSDSGFYLCAWTSNSYEQYFGPGTRLTVT.

The chain carries TRBV11-2 and TRBJ1-3; D gene unclear. The CDR3 extends over 14 amino acids. Germline V gene lookup returns CDR1 SGHAT and CDR2 FQNNGV. V shed 3 bases and J shed 4 bases, with 10 bases lying between them. CDR3 region: CASSFIGLGNTIYF. As DNA, the CDR3 is TGTGCCAGCAGCTTTATCGGCTTAGGAAACACCATATATTTT.

This chain links TRBV7-2 with TRBJ2-3; TRBD1 might be the D (6 bases). The CDR3 runs 16 residues. Trimming stripped 1 base from V and 1 base from J, with 12 bases between. Germline V gives CDR1 SGHTA, CDR2 FQGNSA. This CDR3 is CASSLVGAIGTDTQYF. The DNA for the CDR3 is TGTGCCAGCAGCTTAGTGGGGGCCATTGGCACAGATACGCAGTATTTT.

Details on this clonotype: Relative to the germline gene, one junction end is altered; a read error may explain this. The rearrangement joins TRBV25-1 to TRBJ2-3, with a weak D call TRBD2 (6 bases). CDR3 length: 14 amino acids. CDR1 and CDR2 (germline): MGHDK, SYGVNS. CDR3 DNA sequence: TGTGCCGGCAGTGGGGGACTCGGCACAGATACGCAGTATTTT. Encoded protein: CAGSGGLGTDTQYF.

This clonotype was observed a handful of times. V usage is TRBV28 and J usage is TRBJ2-5; 10 bases fit TRBD1. This CDR3 region has 16 residues. CDR1 is MDHEN and CDR2 is SYDVKM in the germline V gene. V gave up 4 bases and J gave up 4 bases; unmatched junction bases: 9. The CDR3 protein is CASSSPGTGDGETQYF. CDR3 sequence (DNA): TGTGCCAGCAGTTCCCCCGGGACAGGGGACGGAGAGACCCAGTACTTC.

The J gene is TRBJ1-1, the V gene TRBV5-1, with 7 bases matching TRBD1. Trimming at V came to 3 bases and at J to 7 bases, leaving 6 bases not matched to a gene. CDR3 length equals 13 residues. Germline CDR1 is SGHRS and CDR2 is YFSETQ. DNA of the CDR3: TGCGCCAGCAGCTGGGACAGTAGGGGTGAAGCTTTCTTT. It specifies CASSWDSRGEAFF.

This clonotype showed up just a few times. V usage is TRBV7-9 and J usage is TRBJ2-7; TRBD2 matches 7 bases. Per germline, CDR1 SEHNR and CDR2 FQNEAQ (reference sequence). This CDR3 has 16 residues. Losses at the gene ends were 1 base for V and 2 bases for J; bases not matched to a gene: 8. The CDR3 coding sequence is TGTGCCAGCAGCTTAGGAAAGCGGGGCCTAACCTACGAGCAGTACTTC. It encodes CASSLGKRGLTYEQYF.